Presented here are 26 T cell receptor beta chains from one specimen sequenced in a study of T cell responses to AZD1222 COVID-19 vaccine. Only in-frame clones appear in the TCRdb table, and some are missing; sequencing was by immunoSEQ multiplex PCR. The sample carries 150,000 to 250,000 clones, 85% to 95% recorded once. Sequences were derived from peripheral blood, sampled 28 days after the second AZD1222 dose. The receptor source for this set is an adult who received the AZD1222 COVID-19 vaccine.

V and J are TRBV4-2 and TRBJ1-6; 9 positions agree with TRBD1. Germline V gene sequence: CDR1 LGHNA, CDR2 YNFKEQ. The CDR3 has 14 amino acids. With V trimmed by 3 bases and J by 9 bases, 3 bases remained unmatched. The DNA for the CDR3 is TGTGCCAGCAGCCAGGACAGGGGTGTTTCACCCCTCCACTTT. Encoded protein: CASSQDRGVSPLHF.

The chain recombines TRBV5-1 with TRBJ2-2, with TRBD1 matching over 9 bases. CDR1 is SGHRS and CDR2 is YFSETQ in the germline V gene. Trimming cost V 1 base and J 6 bases; bases outside gene matches: 7. The CDR3 is made up of 16 amino acids. The CDR3 here is CASSLYRGLSPGELFF. The CDR3 DNA sequence: TGCGCCAGCAGCTTGTACAGGGGGCTATCCCCCGGGGAGCTGTTTTTT. The complete variable domain, with remaining parts taken from reference TRBV5-1 and TRBJ2-2, reads KAGVTQTPRYLIKTRGQQVTLSCSPISGHRSVSWYQQTPGQGLQFLFEYFSETQRNKGNFPGRFSGRQFSNSRSEMNVSTLELGDSALYLCASSLYRGLSPGELFFGEGSRLTVL.

V gene TRBV5-1 combines with J gene TRBJ1-3, with 7 bases matching TRBD1. Germline-derived CDR1 and CDR2 are SGHRS and YFSETQ. This CDR3 has 15 amino acids. J gave up 2 bases and V 4 bases, and 6 bases lay outside the gene matches. The DNA for the CDR3 is TGCGCCAGCAGCGAACGGACAGGCGCTGGAAACACCATATATTTT. As protein: CASSERTGAGNTIYF. The full variable domain, completed using reference TRBV5-1 and TRBJ1-3, is KAGVTQTPRYLIKTRGQQVTLSCSPISGHRSVSWYQQTPGQGLQFLFEYFSETQRNKGNFPGRFSGRQFSNSRSEMNVSTLELGDSALYLCASSERTGAGNTIYFGEGSWLTVV.

The chain combines TRBV9 with TRBJ2-1; weak D call: TRBD1 (6 bases). The CDR3 length is 13 residues. V was cut by 0 bases and J by 6 bases, with 7 bases left in between. Germline values: CDR1 SGDLS, CDR2 YYNGEE. CDR3 DNA: TGTGCCAGCAGCGTAGGAGGGGGCAATGAGCAGTTCTTC. It yields the protein CASSVGGGNEQFF.

The V gene is TRBV11-2, the J gene TRBJ1-3, with D unresolved. Germline V CDR1 and CDR2: SGHAT, FQNNGV. This CDR3 spans 12 amino acids. V lost 0 bases, J lost 4 bases, and 1 base lay in between. Written as DNA, the CDR3 is TGTGCCAGCAGCTTAGAAGGAAACACCATATATTTT. It yields the protein CASSLEGNTIYF.

The rearrangement uses TRBV5-1 and TRBJ2-5; TRBD2 matches 13 bases. In germline, CDR1 is SGHRS, CDR2 YFSETQ. The CDR3 totals 16 residues. With V trimmed by 3 bases and J by 5 bases, 7 bases remained unmatched. The CDR3 region is CASSYGLAGASETQYF. The CDR3 nucleotides are TGCGCCAGCAGCTACGGACTAGCGGGGGCCTCGGAGACCCAGTACTTC. Together with reference TRBV5-1 and TRBJ2-5, the CDR3 gives the full variable domain: KAGVTQTPRYLIKTRGQQVTLSCSPISGHRSVSWYQQTPGQGLQFLFEYFSETQRNKGNFPGRFSGRQFSNSRSEMNVSTLELGDSALYLCASSYGLAGASETQYFGPGTRLLVL.

The chain employs TRBV6-2 or TRBV6-3 and TRBJ1-2; 9 positions agree with TRBD1. The V gene's germline CDR1 is MNHEY and CDR2 SVGEGT. With V trimmed by 0 bases and J by 6 bases, 2 bases remained unmatched. The CDR3 length is 14 residues. This CDR3 is CASSYSWTGDGYTF. The CDR3 DNA reads as TGTGCCAGCAGTTACTCATGGACAGGGGATGGCTACACCTTC.

The chain couples TRBV3-1 (or the pseudogene TRBV3-2) to TRBJ1-2; maybe TRBD1 (5 bases). Germline CDR1 reads LGHDT; CDR2 reads YNNKEL (reference sequence). The CDR3 runs 15 residues. The ends were cut back, 0 bases at V and 8 bases at J, with 16 bases in the middle. CDR3 in DNA: TGTGCCAGCAGCCAAGATCACGGGGGTATGAGGGGCTACACCTTC. Its translation is CASSQDHGGMRGYTF.

V gene TRBV6-2 or TRBV6-3 combines with J gene TRBJ2-3, with TRBD2 matching over 13 bases. The germline V gene encodes CDR1 MNHEY and CDR2 SVGEGT. Germline trimming cut 6 bases from V and 3 bases from J; bases unmatched to any gene: 12. The CDR3 length is 18 residues. This CDR3 reads CASSRPPGTSGVTDTQYF. CDR3 bases: TGTGCCAGCAGCCGCCCCCCCGGGACTAGCGGGGTTACAGATACGCAGTATTTT.

This chain joins TRBV15 and TRBJ1-1; no firm D call. From germline, CDR1 is LNHNV and CDR2 YYDKDF (reference sequence). Trimming removed 1 base from V and 3 bases from J, with 18 bases in between. The CDR3 is made up of 17 amino acids. This chain's CDR3 is CATSRVGRTTADTEAFF. Here the CDR3 DNA reads TGTGCCACCAGCAGAGTGGGTCGGACGACCGCAGACACTGAAGCTTTCTTT.

This chain joins TRBV10-3 and TRBJ2-3; perhaps TRBD2 as D (5 bases). This CDR3 contains 14 residues. Per germline, CDR1 ENHRY and CDR2 SYGVKD. V was shortened by 2 bases and J by 6 bases, with 12 bases between the two germline ends. CDR3 nucleotide sequence: TGTGCCATCAGTGAGCCCGGACGGAGGGATACGCAGTATTTT. Translating gives CAISEPGRRDTQYF.

This chain joins TRBV19 and TRBJ1-5; D unresolved. CDR3 length equals 17 residues. V was cut by 2 bases and J by 0 bases, with 14 bases left in between. Germline V gene data show CDR1 as LNHDA and CDR2 as SQIVND (reference sequence). DNA for the CDR3: TGTGCCAGTAGTATAACGGGTAAGGGATCTAGCAATCAGCCCCAGCATTTT. As protein: CASSITGKGSSNQPQHF.

J is TRBJ1-6 and V is TRBV14, with 7 nucleotides matching TRBD1. Germline V gene sequence: CDR1 SGHDN, CDR2 FVKESK. J lost 10 bases, V lost 8 bases, and 8 bases had no gene match. The CDR3 is 13 residues long. CDR3 coding DNA: TGTGCCAGCCTTACAGGGGCGTACTCACCCCTCCACTTT. Residues: CASLTGAYSPLHF.

This chain connects TRBV24-1 to TRBJ1-2, with TRBD1 matching 7 bases. With 3 bases clipped from V and 8 bases from J, the junction kept 5 bases outside the gene matches. The CDR3 has 13 amino acids. Per the germline V gene, CDR1 is KGHDR and CDR2 is SFDVKD. CDR3 in DNA: TGTGCCACCAGTGATAGCGACAGGGTCGGCTACACCTTC. The encoded protein is CATSDSDRVGYTF.

This clone was counted only a few times. This rearrangement joins TRBV3-1 (or the pseudogene TRBV3-2) to TRBJ1-2; D unresolved. Trimming pared 2 bases from V and 3 bases from J, leaving 7 bases between. The CDR3 extends over 13 amino acids. Germline V gives CDR1 LGHDT, CDR2 YNNKEL (reference sequence). CDR3 coding DNA: TGTGCCAGCAGCCAATCGTCCGACTATGGCTACACCTTC. Amino acid sequence: CASSQSSDYGYTF.

This chain uses TRBV29-1 with TRBJ1-2; D gene unclear. V was pared by 8 bases and J by 7 bases, with 17 bases between. CDR3 size: 12 residues. The V gene's germline CDR1 is SQVTM and CDR2 ANQGSEA. DNA of the CDR3: TGCAGCCTGAGCAGTGGCCCGCGTGGCTACACCTTC. Its translation: CSLSSGPRGYTF.

The J gene is TRBJ1-6, the V gene TRBV10-3, with 8 nucleotides matching TRBD1. V dropped 3 bases and J dropped 9; count of bases not matched to a gene: 4. The germline V gene has CDR1 ENHRY and CDR2 SYGVKD. The CDR3 runs to 14 residues. This CDR3 is CAISEQGESSPLHF. In nucleotides, the CDR3 is TGTGCCATCAGTGAACAGGGGGAGTCTTCACCCCTCCACTTT.

The chain is built from TRBV5-1 and TRBJ2-7; perhaps D is TRBD1 or TRBD2 (5 bases each). Looked up from germline, CDR1 is SGHRS and CDR2 is YFSETQ. The length of the CDR3 is 14 residues. Trimming cost V 4 bases and J 0 bases, with 11 bases left between them. The CDR3 sequence is CASSTKGSSYEQYF. In DNA, the CDR3 is TGCGCCAGCAGCACAAAGGGGAGCTCCTACGAGCAGTACTTC.

V usage is TRBV3-1 (or the pseudogene TRBV3-2) and J usage is TRBJ1-1; no clear D. This CDR3 comprises 14 residues. V gave up 4 bases and J gave up 1 base, with 10 bases separating them. Germline lookup yields CDR1 LGHDT and CDR2 YNNKEL (reference sequence). The CDR3 is CASSLQKPNTEAFF. For the CDR3, the DNA is TGTGCCAGCAGCCTCCAGAAACCGAACACTGAAGCTTTCTTT.

The rearrangement joins TRBV6-1 to TRBJ2-1; 12 positions agree with TRBD2. The CDR3 contains 12 residues. The junction had 4 bases not matched to a gene; V was cut back by 6 bases and J by 13 bases. CDR1 is MNHNS and CDR2 is SASEGT in the germline V gene. CDR3 in DNA: TGTGCCAGCAGCCGGACTAGCGGGGTACAGTTCTTC. Encoded protein: CASSRTSGVQFF.

The V call is TRBV9, the J call TRBJ2-3; D is unresolved. V was pared by 4 bases and J by 2 bases, with 17 bases between. This CDR3 contains 16 residues. CDR1 and CDR2 from the germline V gene are SGDLS and YYNGEE. The CDR3 here is CASSPGRSTSTDTQYF. The CDR3 DNA is TGTGCCAGCAGCCCTGGGCGTAGCACCTCCACAGATACGCAGTATTTT.

This clone was recorded only once. The chain links TRBV6-2 or TRBV6-3 to TRBJ2-3; D is undetermined. V lost 0 bases to trimming and J lost 9 bases, with 10 bases between them. The CDR3 runs to 13 residues. CDR1 and CDR2 (germline): MNHEY, SVGEGT. CDR3 region: CASSYSGPLTQYF. The DNA for the CDR3 is TGTGCCAGCAGTTACTCGGGTCCGCTGACGCAGTATTTT.

The chain joins TRBV9 to TRBJ2-3; 8 bases fit TRBD1. Germline V CDR1 and CDR2: SGDLS, YYNGEE. V lost 2 bases and J lost 4; bases outside the gene matches: 15. The CDR3 loop spans 18 amino acids. The CDR3 region is CASSVSSGTGYEADTQYF. The CDR3 coding sequence is TGTGCCAGCAGCGTCTCCTCCGGGACAGGCTACGAGGCAGATACGCAGTATTTT.

The chain couples TRBV5-8 to TRBJ1-3; the D is unclear. CDR1 is SGHTS, CDR2 YDEGEE, per germline. This CDR3 comprises 14 residues. The V gene lost 0 bases and the J gene lost 4 bases, with 8 bases spanning the gap. The CDR3 DNA reads TGTGCCAGCAGCTTGGGACGGATCGGAAACACCATATATTTT. Translated: CASSLGRIGNTIYF.

The genes are TRBV30 and TRBJ1-2; D call uncertain. Between the trimmed V and J ends, which lost 2 bases and 5 bases, there was a span of 15 bases. Germline CDR1 and CDR2: GTSNPN and SVGIG (reference sequence). CDR3 size: 14 residues. CDR3 residues: CAWSLRVGSYGYTF. In nucleotides, the CDR3 is TGTGCCTGGAGTTTACGTGTCGGTTCTTATGGCTACACCTTC.

J is TRBJ2-3 and V is TRBV18, with D unresolved. CDR1 is KGHSH and CDR2 is LQKENI in the germline V gene. The CDR3 runs 12 residues. Trimming took off 1 base at V and 5 bases at J, with 4 bases between the two ends. The CDR3 DNA follows: TGTGCCAGCTCACCACTGGGAGATACGCAGTATTTT. This encodes CASSPLGDTQYF.